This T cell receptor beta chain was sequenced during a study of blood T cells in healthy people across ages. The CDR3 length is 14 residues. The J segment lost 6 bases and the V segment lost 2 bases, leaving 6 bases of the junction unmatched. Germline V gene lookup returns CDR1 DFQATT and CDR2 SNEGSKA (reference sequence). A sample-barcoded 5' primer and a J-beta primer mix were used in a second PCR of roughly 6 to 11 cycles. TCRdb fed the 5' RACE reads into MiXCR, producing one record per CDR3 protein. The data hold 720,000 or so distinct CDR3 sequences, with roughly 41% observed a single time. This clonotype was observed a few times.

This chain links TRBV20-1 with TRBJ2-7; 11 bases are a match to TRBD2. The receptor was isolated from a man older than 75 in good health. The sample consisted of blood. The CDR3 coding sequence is TGCAGTGCTAGACCGGGACTAGCGGAAAGCGAGCAGTACTTC. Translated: CSARPGLAESEQYF.